This entry lists 24 T cell receptor beta chains sequenced from one sample in a study of post-analysis software for immune sequencing data. For these TCRs, the target antigens are not known. Study results and limitations: Five or six TRBV segments (TRBV5-6, TRBV5-1 and TRBV20-1 among them) occurred more frequently in patients than in controls.

cDNA libraries for TCR beta contained unique molecular identifiers. TCRdb reprocessed the PCR reads with MiXCR, giving one entry per CDR3 protein. This table holds hundreds of thousands of distinct CDR3 sequences, less than 45% found once. Sequencing was done on a sample of blood. Receptors originate from a girl aged 10 to 17 with multiple sclerosis.

The chain has TRBV24-1 and TRBJ2-1, with D possibly matching TRBD1 (7 bases). From germline, CDR1 is KGHDR and CDR2 SFDVKD. Trimming cost V 3 bases and J 6 bases, with 17 bases left between them. The CDR3 extends over 16 amino acids. CDR3 residues: CATSDLQTGTLNEQFF. For the CDR3, the DNA is TGTGCCACCAGTGATCTACAGACAGGGACTCTCAATGAGCAGTTCTTC.

This sequence joins TRBV27 and TRBJ2-4; 10 bases agree with TRBD2. Germline V gives CDR1 MNHEY, CDR2 SMNVEV (reference sequence). Trimming at V came to 6 bases and at J to 0 bases, leaving 11 bases not matched to a gene. The CDR3 has 18 residues. As DNA, the CDR3 is TGTGCCAGCAGCCAGACAGTACTAGCGGGAAAAGCCAAAAACATTCAGTACTTC. It specifies CASSQTVLAGKAKNIQYF.

V usage is TRBV6-2 or TRBV6-3 and J usage is TRBJ1-2; D call uncertain. The V end was cut by 0 bases, the J end by 7 bases, with 15 bases between. Germline CDR1 reads MNHEY; CDR2 reads SVGEGT. This CDR3 is built from 15 residues. Here the CDR3 reads CASSYSKPGFGGYTF. CDR3 nucleotide sequence: TGTGCCAGCAGTTACTCGAAACCCGGATTTGGTGGCTACACCTTC.

The chain uses TRBV6-5 and TRBJ2-1; possibly TRBD2 for D (6 bases). The CDR3 is made up of 19 amino acids. Looked up from germline, CDR1 is MNHEY and CDR2 is SVGAGI. V lost 0 bases to trimming and J lost 1 base, with 19 bases between them. Written as DNA, the CDR3 is TGTGCCAGCAGTTACTCGGCCGGGCACGGCGGGATATCCTACAATGAGCAGTTCTTC. Protein product: CASSYSAGHGGISYNEQFF.

This clonotype occurred a few times. The chain employs TRBV20-1 and TRBJ1-1; tentatively, D is TRBD1 (5 bases). Germline lookup yields CDR1 DFQATT and CDR2 SNEGSKA (reference sequence). V lost 4 bases, J lost 5 bases, and 20 bases lay in between. The CDR3 is 15 amino acids. CDR3 sequence reads: CSANSGRQLRTEAFF. The CDR3 nucleotides are TGCAGTGCTAATTCGGGACGGCAGCTTAGGACTGAAGCTTTCTTT.

This clonotype appeared a single time. The rearrangement uses TRBV7-2 and TRBJ2-4; TRBD1 matches at 9 bases. This CDR3 is 13 amino acids long. Germline V lookup: CDR1 SGHTA, CDR2 FQGNSA. The J segment lost 11 bases and the V segment lost 5 bases, leaving 7 bases of the junction unmatched. In nucleotides, the CDR3 is TGTGCCAGCAGCCCCGGGACAGGGATGGTTCAGTACTTC. Translation gives CASSPGTGMVQYF.

This chain joins TRBV6-5 and TRBJ1-4, with 9 bases aligning to TRBD1. The V gene's germline CDR1 is MNHEY and CDR2 SVGAGI. CDR3 size: 16 residues. The V gene end was trimmed by 5 bases and the J gene end by 8 bases; junction bases not matched to a gene: 12. This chain's CDR3 is CASSHRTGAGTEKLFF. In nucleotides, the CDR3 is TGTGCCAGCAGTCACCGGACAGGGGCCGGTACCGAAAAACTGTTTTTT.

The J gene is TRBJ2-1, the V gene TRBV3-1; 7 positions agree with TRBD1. Trimming at V came to 5 bases and at J to 0 bases, leaving 7 bases not matched to a gene. The CDR3 contains 16 residues. The germline gives CDR1 LGHDT, CDR2 YNNKEL (reference sequence). CDR3 in DNA: TGTGCCAGCAGCTCAACGACAGGGCTCTCCTACAATGAGCAGTTCTTC. Translated: CASSSTTGLSYNEQFF.

The chain combines TRBV29-1 with TRBJ2-5; D not certain. The CDR3 is made up of 10 amino acids. The germline V gene encodes CDR1 SQVTM and CDR2 ANQGSEA. V lost 5 bases and J lost 11, with 12 bases in between. The CDR3 DNA is TGCAGCGTTCTGGCCCACGGGCAGTACTTC. Its translation is CSVLAHGQYF.

This clonotype was seen a few times. The chain is built from TRBV29-1 and TRBJ1-6; the D is unclear. Germline V gene sequence: CDR1 SQVTM, CDR2 ANQGSEA. The CDR3 covers 12 residues. With 4 bases removed from V and 6 bases from J, the gap between germline ends came to 7 bases. The CDR3 reads CSVGVGNSPLHF. The CDR3 DNA reads as TGCAGCGTTGGGGTTGGTAATTCACCCCTCCACTTT.

This sequence joins TRBV3-1 and TRBJ2-7; D ambiguous. The V gene's germline CDR1 is LGHDT and CDR2 YNNKEL (reference sequence). V dropped 0 bases and J dropped 0 bases, with 9 bases sitting between them. The CDR3 consists of 15 residues. CDR3 amino acids: CASSQEAVRSYEQYF. In DNA, the CDR3 is TGTGCCAGCAGCCAAGAGGCGGTCCGCTCCTACGAGCAGTACTTC.

This clonotype was observed a single time. The chain couples TRBV5-8 to TRBJ1-5; 7 bases line up with TRBD1. V lost 8 bases and J lost 4; bases outside the gene matches: 12. The CDR3 spans 15 residues. CDR1 and CDR2 (germline): SGHTS, YDEGEE. The CDR3 DNA reads as TGTGCCAGTAGTATTATCGGGACAGTTAATCAGCCCCAGCATTTT. Translated: CASSIIGTVNQPQHF.

The chain uses TRBV18 and TRBJ2-7, with a tentative D call TRBD1 (6 bases). Germline assignment: CDR1 KGHSH and CDR2 LQKENI. The CDR3 is made up of 15 amino acids. V lost 4 bases, J lost 3 bases, and 16 bases lay in between. The chain's CDR3 is CASSQKRTALYEQYF. Here the CDR3 DNA reads TGTGCCAGCTCACAGAAGAGGACAGCGCTCTACGAGCAGTACTTC.

The V call is TRBV6-1, the J call TRBJ2-1; 11 nucleotides match TRBD2. Germline assignment: CDR1 MNHNS and CDR2 SASEGT. V trimming: 3 bases; J trimming: 7 bases; junction bases outside the gene matches: 5. This CDR3 has 15 residues. CDR3 region: CASSDVAGGQNEQFF. DNA of the CDR3: TGTGCCAGCAGTGATGTAGCGGGAGGGCAGAATGAGCAGTTCTTC.

Only a few counts were recorded for this clonotype. V gene TRBV27 combines with J gene TRBJ2-7; TRBD2 matches at 10 bases. The germline CDR1 and CDR2 sequences are MNHEY and SMNVEV (reference sequence). The J segment lost 6 bases and the V segment lost 3 bases, leaving 8 bases of the junction unmatched. This CDR3 is built from 15 residues. For the CDR3, the DNA is TGTGCCAGCAGTTTTTATGCTAGCGGGAGTGGCGAGCAGTACTTC. It yields the protein CASSFYASGSGEQYF.

This clonotype was picked up a small number of times. The V and J genes are TRBV20-1 and TRBJ2-3; D may be TRBD2 (5 bases). Trimming took 5 bases from V and 6 from J, leaving 18 bases between them. The germline V gene has CDR1 DFQATT and CDR2 SNEGSKA (reference sequence). The CDR3 consists of 14 residues. For the CDR3, the DNA is TGCAGTGCTTATAGACGGGATTTATTGGATACGCAGTATTTT. This codes for CSAYRRDLLDTQYF.

This chain joins TRBV5-1 and TRBJ2-1, with a possible D match to TRBD1 (6 bases). The CDR3 extends over 15 amino acids. V was cut by 0 bases and J by 2 bases, with 9 bases left in between. Per germline, CDR1 SGHRS and CDR2 YFSETQ. CDR3 nucleotides: TGCGCCAGCAGCTTGGGGGACACCCCCTACAATGAGCAGTTCTTC. Encoded protein: CASSLGDTPYNEQFF.

This rearrangement joins TRBV7-2 to TRBJ2-1, with TRBD2 matching over 7 bases. Trimming at V came to 3 bases and at J to 7 bases, leaving 9 bases not matched to a gene. CDR3 size: 15 residues. CDR1 is SGHTA and CDR2 is FQGNSA in the germline V gene. CDR3 coding DNA: TGTGCCAGCAGCTTTGATGGCGGGAGTTGGAATGAGCAGTTCTTC. Amino acids: CASSFDGGSWNEQFF.

This clonotype was picked up one time. The genes are TRBV7-3 and TRBJ2-1, with TRBD2 matching 8 bases. This CDR3 contains 15 residues. Germline CDR1 reads SGHTA; CDR2 reads FQGTGA. The V gene end was trimmed by 3 bases and the J gene end by 7 bases; junction bases not matched to a gene: 8. CDR3 region: CASSFSAGVLNEQFF. CDR3 bases: TGTGCCAGCAGCTTCTCAGCGGGAGTCTTAAATGAGCAGTTCTTC.

This clonotype turned up a few times. The V and J genes are TRBV29-1 and TRBJ2-1; a possible D gene is TRBD2 (5 bases). The germline V gene encodes CDR1 SQVTM and CDR2 ANQGSEA. Trimming pared 1 base from V and 0 bases from J, leaving 19 bases between. This CDR3 region has 18 residues. This CDR3 reads CSVEVGKRSLSSYNEQFF. The CDR3 DNA reads TGCAGCGTTGAAGTCGGGAAACGTTCTTTGAGCTCCTACAATGAGCAGTTCTTC.

The chain has TRBV9 and TRBJ1-1; 9 bases are shared with TRBD1. Trimming cost V 0 bases and J 1 base; bases outside gene matches: 13. CDR3 size: 19 residues. Per germline, CDR1 SGDLS and CDR2 YYNGEE. CDR3 in amino acids: CASSVEDPGTGIPNTEAFF. The CDR3 DNA sequence: TGTGCCAGCAGCGTAGAGGACCCCGGGACAGGGATTCCGAACACTGAAGCTTTCTTT.

The chain couples TRBV29-1 to TRBJ2-3, with a tentative D call TRBD1 (5 bases). V lost 4 bases and J lost 2, with 10 bases in between. This CDR3 has 13 residues. Germline CDR1 reads SQVTM; CDR2 reads ANQGSEA. The CDR3 loop is CSVGGRVTDTQYF. CDR3 sequence (DNA): TGCAGCGTTGGAGGCAGGGTCACAGATACGCAGTATTTT.

Of note for this clonotype: At one of its ends the junction is not consistent with the germline gene, which may arise from a read error. This sequence joins TRBV5-1 and TRBJ1-5; 8 bases fit TRBD1. CDR1 is SGHRS, CDR2 YFSETQ, per germline. The CDR3 has 15 amino acids. In DNA form, the CDR3 reads TGCGCCAGCAGCCCGACAGGGGTACGCAACCAGCCCCAGCATTTT. Protein: CASSPTGVRNQPQHF.

This chain joins TRBV7-2 and TRBJ2-7; no definite D call. V was clipped by 1 base and J by 3 bases, with 7 bases between them. The germline V gene has CDR1 SGHTA and CDR2 FQGNSA. CDR3 size: 13 residues. CDR3 coding DNA: TGTGCCAGCAGCTTAGAGGTCCGCTACGAGCAGTACTTC. Its translation: CASSLEVRYEQYF.